This T cell receptor (beta chain) was recovered during a study of shared T cell receptors in the human thymus. This clone was counted only a few times. From germline, CDR1 is SGHNT and CDR2 YYREEE (reference sequence). This CDR3 spans 14 amino acids. Unmatched junction bases numbered 6, after V lost 0 bases and J lost 10 bases. Sequenced by immunoSEQ multiplex PCR; TCRdb stores in-frame clones only, minus some. This table has hundreds of thousands of clones, approximately 88% appearing once. These same data were also listed under a study on human thymus T cells.

The sequence was obtained from a boy under three years old with a congenital heart defect. The specimen sequenced was thymocytes. The chain is built from TRBV5-4 and TRBJ2-1; 8 bases map to TRBD2. In DNA, the CDR3 is TGTGCCAGCAGCTTGGCGGGAGGGCCGGTGGAGCAGTTCTTC. It specifies CASSLAGGPVEQFF.